Detailed here is one T cell receptor beta chain. Its target is not known. The sample holds other DNA sequences that translate to the same CDR3. This entry belongs to a study of beta chain features in type 1 diabetes. Study as a whole: Researchers looked at roughly 110 million sorted cells across all samples.

Findings and limits, study-wide: The study found fewer insertions and more deletions at VDJ junctions in type 1 diabetes patients. Across patients, naive, central memory and Treg TCRB repertoires exhibited apparently greater similarity than was observed across healthy donors.

cDNA synthesis used the whole RNA isolate, giving expressed TCRB sequences. This table comes from immunoSEQ multiplex PCR, and its TCRdb copy is limited to in-frame clones, with some not included. The sample lists around 160,000 clones; approximately 52% were seen once. CDR3 size: 15 residues. Germline V gene lookup returns CDR1 SGHRS and CDR2 YFSETQ. V was shortened by 0 bases and J by 6 bases, with 12 bases between the two germline ends. A CD45RO/CCR7/CD25/CD127/CD95/CD27 panel sorted naive, central memory, regulatory and stem cell-like memory CD4+ cells. This sequence joins TRBV5-1 and TRBJ2-2, with D perhaps TRBD1 (6 bases). The receptor's source is a man between 18 and 35 years old in good health. The sample consisted of Tregs from blood. The CDR3 DNA follows: TGCGCCAGCAGCTTGGAGGGGGTCGGAGCCGGGGAGCTGTTTTTT. Translating gives CASSLEGVGAGELFF.